A selection of T cell receptor beta chains follows, all from one sample in a study of cytomegalovirus exposure and HLA in healthy donors. Some clones are missing from TCRdb's copy, which holds only in-frame ones; the method was immunoSEQ multiplex PCR. The table has some 150,000 clones, approximately 80% seen once. Sequenced material: PBMCs. The receptor source for this set is a woman between 45 and 60 years old in good health and CMV-seropositive. Both conserved end residues are part of each CDR3. A D gene is named only where the DNA matches it firmly. The size field is filled for only some rows; it gives once, few, many or a size class.

J: TRBJ1-6
V: TRBV5-1
length: 16
size: NA
D: NA
CDR3: CASSTDRQPDNSPLHF
DNA: TGCGCCAGCAGCACGGATAGACAGCCAGATAATTCACCCCTCCACTTT

J: TRBJ2-2
V: TRBV6-5
length: 15
size: NA
D: TRBD2
CDR3: CASSRGTKHTGELFF
DNA: TGTGCCAGCAGCCGAGGGACTAAACACACCGGGGAGCTGTTTTTT

J: TRBJ1-1
V: TRBV7-9
length: 13
size: once
D: NA
CDR3: CSSSFSGNTEAFF
DNA: TGTTCCAGCAGCTTCTCAGGGAACACTGAAGCTTTCTTT

J: TRBJ1-1
V: TRBV10-2
length: 12
size: NA
D: NA
CDR3: CASNGGNTEAFF
DNA: TGCGCCAGCAACGGCGGGAACACTGAAGCTTTCTTT

J: TRBJ1-2
V: TRBV25-1
length: 14
size: NA
D: TRBD1
CDR3: CASRSTGQSHGYTF
DNA: TGTGCCAGCAGATCGACAGGGCAAAGCCATGGCTACACCTTC

J: TRBJ2-1
V: TRBV15
length: 15
size: NA
D: NA
CDR3: CATSRGGPFYNEQFF
DNA: TGTGCCACCAGCAGAGGGGGCCCATTCTACAATGAGCAGTTCTTC

J: TRBJ2-3
V: TRBV28
length: 14
size: NA
D: NA
CDR3: CASSRWGGTDTQYF
DNA: TGTGCCAGCAGTCGGTGGGGGGGCACAGATACGCAGTATTTT

J: TRBJ2-5
V: TRBV18
length: 14
size: NA
D: TRBD1
CDR3: CASSPRDSQETQYF
DNA: TGTGCCAGCTCACCACGGGACAGCCAAGAGACCCAGTACTTC

J: TRBJ2-2
V: TRBV27
length: 14
size: NA
D: NA
CDR3: CASSLGGGGGELFF
DNA: TGTGCCAGCAGTTTAGGAGGGGGCGGTGGGGAGCTGTTTTTT

J: TRBJ2-2
V: TRBV6-5
length: 14
size: NA
D: TRBD1
CDR3: CASSWTGETGELFF
DNA: TGTGCCAGCAGTTGGACAGGGGAAACCGGGGAGCTGTTTTTT

J: TRBJ2-1
V: TRBV30
length: 11
size: NA
D: TRBD2
CDR3: CAWNGGGEQFF
DNA: TGTGCCTGGAATGGGGGGGGTGAGCAGTTCTTC

J: TRBJ2-6
V: TRBV5-1
length: 15
size: NA
D: NA
CDR3: CASSFEGSGANVLTF
DNA: TGCGCCAGCAGCTTTGAGGGCTCTGGGGCCAACGTCCTGACTTTC

J: TRBJ2-7
V: TRBV7-2
length: 14
size: NA
D: TRBD2
CDR3: CASSPGLVGYEQYF
DNA: TGTGCCAGCAGCCCCGGACTAGTGGGTTACGAGCAGTACTTC

J: TRBJ2-3
V: TRBV5-1
length: 16
size: few
D: TRBD2
CDR3: CASSSPGLADTDTQYF
DNA: TGCGCCAGCAGCTCGCCGGGACTAGCGGACACAGATACGCAGTATTTT

J: TRBJ2-7
V: TRBV11-2
length: 14
size: NA
D: TRBD1
CDR3: CASSLGTGTYEQYF
DNA: TGTGCCAGCAGCCTGGGGACAGGGACCTACGAGCAGTACTTC

J: TRBJ2-7
V: TRBV28
length: 13
size: NA
D: TRBD1
CDR3: CASSLTGGHEQYF
DNA: TGTGCCAGCAGCCTGACAGGGGGCCACGAGCAGTACTTC

J: TRBJ1-1
V: TRBV10-3
length: 13
size: NA
D: NA
CDR3: CAISTQTNTEAFF
DNA: TGTGCCATCAGCACACAGACGAACACTGAAGCTTTCTTT

J: TRBJ1-1
V: TRBV6-5
length: 13
size: NA
D: TRBD1
CDR3: CASRITGEIEAFF
DNA: TGTGCCAGCAGGATAACAGGGGAGATTGAAGCTTTCTTT

J: TRBJ2-3
V: TRBV6-5
length: 16
size: NA
D: TRBD2
CDR3: CASSYGEGESTDTQYF
DNA: TGTGCCAGCAGTTACGGGGAGGGCGAGAGCACAGATACGCAGTATTTT

J: TRBJ2-1
V: TRBV19
length: 16
size: NA
D: TRBD2
CDR3: CASSYTSGGLYNEQFF
DNA: TGTGCCAGTAGTTATACTAGCGGGGGGCTATACAATGAGCAGTTCTTC

J: TRBJ2-7
V: TRBV18
length: 17
size: NA
D: TRBD2
CDR3: CASSGAGTNTLSYEQYF
DNA: TGTGCCAGCTCAGGAGCCGGGACTAATACCCTTTCCTACGAGCAGTACTTC

J: TRBJ1-6
V: TRBV5-1
length: 16
size: NA
D: TRBD1
CDR3: CASSSAGQAYNSPLHF
DNA: TGCGCCAGCAGCTCCGCGGGACAGGCGTATAATTCACCCCTCCACTTT

J: TRBJ2-5
V: TRBV7-9
length: 15
size: NA
D: TRBD2
CDR3: CASSLVAGGQETQYF
DNA: TGTGCCAGCAGCTTAGTAGCGGGGGGGCAAGAGACCCAGTACTTC

J: TRBJ2-3
V: TRBV7-9
length: 16
size: few
D: TRBD1
CDR3: CASGPRDRGSTDTQYF
DNA: TGTGCCAGCGGGCCTCGGGACAGAGGTAGCACAGATACGCAGTATTTT

J: TRBJ1-1
V: TRBV2
length: 15
size: NA
D: NA
CDR3: CASKGRGLRNTEAFF
DNA: TGTGCCAGCAAGGGCAGGGGTTTACGGAACACTGAAGCTTTCTTT

J: TRBJ2-3
V: TRBV4-2
length: 16
size: NA
D: TRBD2
CDR3: CASSQEYGGAADTQYF
DNA: TGTGCCAGCAGCCAAGAATACGGGGGGGCCGCAGATACGCAGTATTTT

J: TRBJ1-2
V: TRBV14
length: 15
size: few
D: TRBD1
CDR3: CASSPHLQGNYGYTF
DNA: TGTGCCAGCAGCCCACACCTACAGGGGAACTATGGCTACACCTTC

J: TRBJ1-1
V: TRBV7-2
length: 14
size: NA
D: TRBD1
CDR3: CASSSTGAPYEAFF
DNA: TGTGCCAGCAGCTCCACAGGGGCCCCATATGAAGCTTTCTTT

J: TRBJ2-7
V: TRBV5-6
length: 14
size: NA
D: NA
CDR3: CASSLTGSPNEQYF
DNA: TGTGCCAGCAGCTTGACTGGGAGTCCCAACGAGCAGTACTTC

J: TRBJ2-3
V: TRBV4-3
length: 19
size: NA
D: TRBD2
CDR3: CASSRKWGLVSGDTDTQYF
DNA: TGCGCCAGCAGCCGGAAATGGGGACTAGTTAGTGGGGACACAGATACGCAGTATTTT

J: TRBJ1-1
V: TRBV10-3
length: 14
size: NA
D: NA
CDR3: CAISESGGDTEAFF
DNA: TGTGCCATCAGTGAGTCCGGGGGGGATACTGAAGCTTTCTTT

J: TRBJ1-2
V: TRBV7-2
length: 17
size: NA
D: NA
CDR3: CASTSGRGYGLNYGYTF
DNA: TGTGCCAGCACCTCGGGGAGGGGCTATGGCCTTAACTATGGCTACACCTTC

J: TRBJ2-7
V: TRBV7-9
length: 12
size: NA
D: NA
CDR3: CSSSPLAYEQYF
DNA: TGTTCCAGCAGCCCCCTTGCCTACGAGCAGTACTTC

J: TRBJ2-3
V: TRBV29-1
length: 13
size: few
D: NA
CDR3: CSVVRDRTDTQYF
DNA: TGCAGCGTTGTTCGAGACAGAACAGATACGCAGTATTTT

J: TRBJ1-1
V: TRBV10-1
length: 14
size: once
D: TRBD1
CDR3: CASSEGQGATEAFF
DNA: TGCGCCAGCAGTGAGGGACAGGGGGCGACTGAAGCTTTCTTT

J: TRBJ2-1
V: TRBV28
length: 18
size: NA
D: NA
CDR3: CASSSSPGLGSSYNEQFF
DNA: TGTGCCAGCAGTTCCTCCCCGGGACTCGGAAGCTCCTACAATGAGCAGTTCTTC

J: TRBJ2-7
V: TRBV4-3
length: 16
size: NA
D: TRBD2
CDR3: CASSPGLAGGPYEQYF
DNA: TGCGCCAGCAGCCCTGGACTAGCGGGAGGGCCCTACGAGCAGTACTTC

J: TRBJ2-7
V: TRBV4-2
length: 16
size: few
D: TRBD2
CDR3: CASSQGGGGGAYEQYF
DNA: TGTGCCAGCAGCCAAGGTGGCGGCGGGGGGGCCTACGAGCAGTACTTC

J: TRBJ2-1
V: TRBV7-9
length: 10
size: NA
D: NA
CDR3: CSSSPREQFF
DNA: TGTTCCAGCAGCCCTAGAGAGCAGTTCTTC

J: TRBJ1-1
V: TRBV6-1
length: 15
size: NA
D: NA
CDR3: CASSEYGGSNTEAFF
DNA: TGTGCCAGCAGTGAATACGGGGGGTCGAACACTGAAGCTTTCTTT

J: TRBJ1-2
V: TRBV7-9
length: 14
size: once
D: NA
CDR3: CASSLVGQGKGYTF
DNA: TGTGCCAGCAGCTTAGTTGGCCAGGGGAAGGGCTACACCTTC

J: TRBJ1-2
V: TRBV6-4
length: 17
size: NA
D: TRBD1
CDR3: CASSASGTGLPNYGYTF
DNA: TGTGCCAGCAGTGCCTCGGGGACAGGCCTTCCTAACTATGGCTACACCTTC

J: TRBJ2-7
V: TRBV7-6
length: 14
size: few
D: NA
CDR3: CASSLEAESYEQYF
DNA: TGTGCCAGCAGCTTAGAGGCGGAATCCTACGAGCAGTACTTC

J: TRBJ2-7
V: TRBV6-5
length: 13
size: NA
D: NA
CDR3: CASSLGQSYEQYF
DNA: TGTGCCAGCAGTCTCGGACAGTCCTACGAGCAGTACTTC

J: TRBJ2-5
V: TRBV7-7
length: 14
size: NA
D: TRBD2
CDR3: CASSSGLYKETQYF
DNA: TGTGCTAGCAGCTCGGGACTATACAAAGAGACCCAGTACTTC

J: TRBJ2-7
V: TRBV5-5
length: 18
size: once
D: NA
CDR3: CASSLLSYVWEASYEQYF
DNA: TGTGCCAGCAGCTTGTTGTCGTACGTGTGGGAGGCCTCCTACGAGCAGTACTTC